This is a list of T cell receptor beta chains from one sample in a study of CD8 T cells in ankylosing spondylitis. MiXCR, applied by TCRdb to the 5' RACE reads, yields one record per CDR3 protein. The sample lists 300,000 to 400,000 distinct CDR3 sequences, roughly 14% occurring once. The specimen was blood, either unsorted or a sorted T cell fraction (not recorded which). The receptor source for this set is a male donor with ankylosing spondylitis or in good health (not recorded which). Each CDR3 is given with its conserved first and last residue. The D gene is left open where the match is weak. Rows may omit the clone size; those that give it use once, few, many or a size class.

D gene	clone size	V gene	J gene	CDR3 protein	CDR3 DNA
-	many	TRBV7-9	TRBJ2-7	CASSLGSGGDYEQYF	TGTGCCAGCAGCTTAGGGAGTGGTGGGGATTACGAGCAGTACTTC
-	-	TRBV5-1	TRBJ1-2	CASSLVTGSHGYTF	TGCGCCAGCAGCTTGGTTACAGGGAGCCATGGCTACACCTTC
-	few	TRBV9	TRBJ1-1	CASSVEVGNTEAFF	TGTGCCAGCAGCGTAGAAGTGGGAAACACTGAAGCTTTCTTT
TRBD1	-	TRBV7-2	TRBJ1-5	CASSLATGNQPQHF	TGTGCCAGCAGCTTAGCGACAGGGAACCAGCCCCAGCATTTT
-	few	TRBV20-1	TRBJ2-7	CSARTAKIPHEQYF	TGCAGTGCTAGGACAGCCAAGATCCCCCACGAGCAGTACTTC
TRBD1	few	TRBV5-1	TRBJ2-7	CASSFGQEPYEQYF	TGCGCCAGCAGCTTCGGACAGGAGCCCTACGAGCAGTACTTC
TRBD2	few	TRBV5-4	TRBJ2-3	CAFREGGQLTDTQYF	TGTGCCTTCCGGGAGGGGGGTCAACTCACAGATACGCAGTATTTT
-	few	TRBV20-1	TRBJ1-3	CSARRGAGNTIYF	TGCAGTGCTAGAAGGGGGGCCGGAAACACCATATATTTT
-	-	TRBV6-2/TRBV6-3	TRBJ1-2	CASSYSGGRYGYTF	TGTGCCAGCAGTTACTCGGGAGGCAGATATGGCTACACCTTC
-	-	TRBV4-1	TRBJ2-7	CASSQDQVKGAYEQYF	TGCGCCAGCAGCCAAGATCAGGTCAAAGGGGCTTACGAGCAGTACTTC
-	-	TRBV20-1	TRBJ2-3	CSAQVFSDTQYF	TGCAGTGCTCAGGTTTTTTCAGATACGCAGTATTTT